Presented here are 20 T cell receptor beta chains from one specimen sequenced in a study of spatial heterogeneity in lung cancer. Noted time point: sample taken at primary tumor resection. Sequencing covered unsorted whole RNA taken from tumor, nontumor lung or frozen PBMC. Using its own MiXCR run on the 5' RACE reads, TCRdb lists one record per CDR3 protein. Found here are about 75,000 distinct CDR3 sequences, approximately 12% of them singletons; the top ten hold over 5.5%. Material: PBMCs, obtained at surgery. The receptors stem from a male donor with early-stage non-small cell lung cancer.

The chain couples TRBV5-1 to TRBJ1-1; 7 nucleotides line up with TRBD1. CDR1 is SGHRS and CDR2 is YFSETQ in the germline V gene. The trim removed 3 bases at V and 0 bases at J, leaving 8 bases unmatched. The CDR3 has 16 amino acids. CDR3 sequence reads: CASSSTGGQMNTEAFF. CDR3 bases: TGCGCCAGCAGCTCCACGGGGGGACAGATGAACACTGAAGCTTTCTTT.

The CDR3 coding sequence is TGCAGCGTTGCCCCACAGAACTATGGCTACACCTTC. As protein: CSVAPQNYGYTF. The rearrangement links TRBV29-1 to TRBJ1-2; no definite D call. This CDR3 is 12 amino acids long. V was clipped by 4 bases and J by 2 bases, with 8 bases between them. Germline V gene sequence: CDR1 SQVTM, CDR2 ANQGSEA.

This clonotype was counted only a few times. V and J are TRBV30 and TRBJ1-6; D may be TRBD1 (5 bases). The CDR3 sequence is 15 residues long. Looked up from germline, CDR1 is GTSNPN and CDR2 is SVGIG (reference sequence). The V end was cut by 2 bases, the J end by 6 bases, with 14 bases between. CDR3 region: CAWSRLDSTNSPLHF. The CDR3 coding sequence is TGTGCCTGGAGTCGCCTCGACAGCACTAATTCACCCCTCCACTTT.

This clonotype appeared many times. The chain links TRBV19 to TRBJ1-1, with D uncertain. This CDR3 has 11 amino acids. From germline, CDR1 is LNHDA and CDR2 SQIVND (reference sequence). V lost 9 bases to trimming and J lost 8 bases, with 13 bases between them. CDR3 DNA sequence: TGTGCCAGCACTAGCGGGTCGGAAGCTTTCTTT. Translating gives CASTSGSEAFF.

The rearrangement links TRBV11-2 to TRBJ2-2; 7 nucleotides line up with TRBD1. Trimming cost V 5 bases and J 6 bases; bases outside gene matches: 9. This CDR3 has 15 amino acids. CDR1 SGHAT and CDR2 FQNNGV come from the germline V gene. The chain's CDR3 is CASSTVSGQAGELFF. CDR3 in DNA: TGTGCCAGCAGCACCGTGAGTGGACAGGCCGGGGAGCTGTTTTTT.

The chain recombines TRBV3-1 with TRBJ1-1; TRBD1 might be the D (5 bases). Per the germline V gene, CDR1 is LGHDT and CDR2 is YNNKEL (reference sequence). Between the trimmed V and J ends, which lost 3 bases and 7 bases, there was a span of 12 bases. The CDR3 is 13 amino acids. This CDR3 is CASSHPAGGEAFF. The CDR3 DNA follows: TGTGCCAGCAGCCACCCCGCTGGGGGTGAAGCTTTCTTT.

In its sample, this clonotype was seen a few times. V and J are TRBV19 and TRBJ2-6; tentative D call: TRBD1 (5 bases). From germline, CDR1 is LNHDA and CDR2 SQIVND (reference sequence). The CDR3 sequence is 18 residues long. Trimming took 9 bases from V and 0 from J, leaving 21 bases between them. As DNA, the CDR3 is TGTGCCAGCCTCGACAGTTCTACTCTTAACTCTGGGGCCAACGTCCTGACTTTC. Its translation: CASLDSSTLNSGANVLTF.

V usage is TRBV11-2 and J usage is TRBJ2-4; 8 nucleotides align to TRBD1. CDR1 is SGHAT and CDR2 is FQNNGV in the germline V gene. V was pared by 3 bases and J by 7 bases, with 11 bases of the junction left unmatched. The CDR3 consists of 16 residues. CDR3 loop: CASSFWTGRDVNIQYF. The CDR3, as DNA: TGTGCCAGCAGCTTTTGGACAGGGCGTGATGTGAACATTCAGTACTTC.

The gene calls are TRBV3-2 and TRBJ2-3; TRBD2, as called in the table, went unchecked against the DNA. TRBV3-2 is tagged as a pseudogene. The CDR3 sequence is 18 residues long. In nucleotides, the CDR3 is TGTGCCAGCAGCCAAGACCCGCCCGGGACTTGGAGCACAGATACGCAGTATTTT. Its translation is CASSQDPPGTWSTDTQYF.

This clonotype appeared many times. The chain has TRBV7-2 and TRBJ2-2; D gene uncertain. Trimming left V 1 base short and J 5 bases short, with 8 bases between. Germline CDR1 and CDR2: SGHTA and FQGNSA. The CDR3 has 14 residues. The CDR3 sequence is CASSLVLLTGELFF. The DNA for the CDR3 is TGTGCCAGCAGCTTAGTTTTGCTAACCGGGGAGCTGTTTTTT.

This clonotype was seen a single time. The chain combines TRBV7-9 with TRBJ1-6; 8 bases fit TRBD1. Germline lookup yields CDR1 SEHNR and CDR2 FQNEAQ (reference sequence). The CDR3 loop spans 16 amino acids. Germline trimming cut 1 base from V and 7 bases from J; bases unmatched to any gene: 6. This CDR3 reads CASSLGGTGGNSPLHF. The CDR3 region has the DNA TGTGCCAGCAGCTTAGGGGGGACAGGAGGCAATTCACCCCTCCACTTT.

This clonotype has a handful of counts. The gene calls are TRBV7-6 and TRBJ1-4; tentatively, D is TRBD1 (6 bases). The ends were cut back, 2 bases at V and 12 bases at J, with 31 bases in the middle. CDR1 SGHVS and CDR2 FNYEAQ come from the germline V gene. The CDR3 is 19 amino acids. CDR3 nucleotides: TGTGCCAGCAGCTTACTCAGGGGCGACGAGACAGCTGGGCTGCGAGAACTGTTTTTT. Amino acid sequence: CASSLLRGDETAGLRELFF.

This rearrangement joins TRBV20-1 to TRBJ2-1; 7 nucleotides match TRBD1. The germline V gene has CDR1 DFQATT and CDR2 SNEGSKA (reference sequence). The CDR3 is 13 amino acids. V shed 6 bases and J 7 bases; nucleotides not matched to a gene: 9. CDR3 DNA sequence: TGCAGTGCGGACGACAGGGCGGAGAATGAGCAGTTCTTC. As protein: CSADDRAENEQFF.

This clonotype was seen only a few times. The rearrangement joins TRBV5-1 to TRBJ1-1, with 7 bases fitting TRBD1. The CDR3 totals 16 residues. J gave up 5 bases and V 3 bases, and 13 bases lay outside the gene matches. The germline V gene encodes CDR1 SGHRS and CDR2 YFSETQ. The CDR3 region has the DNA TGCGCCAGCAGCTCGTACCCAGAGACAGGGCAGACTGAAGCTTTCTTT. Residues: CASSSYPETGQTEAFF.

This clonotype was detected ten times or more. The chain recombines TRBV25-1 with TRBJ2-2; no definite D call. The CDR3 spans 13 residues. Trimming pared 5 bases from V and 4 bases from J, leaving 8 bases between. Germline V gene data show CDR1 as MGHDK and CDR2 as SYGVNS. CDR3 DNA sequence: TGTGCCAGCAGTTGGCAGATCACCGGGGAGCTGTTTTTT. Amino acids: CASSWQITGELFF.

V and J are TRBV27 and TRBJ2-3, with D perhaps matching TRBD1 or TRBD2 (5 bases each). The germline V gene encodes CDR1 MNHEY and CDR2 SMNVEV (reference sequence). Trimming pared 6 bases from V and 3 bases from J, leaving 13 bases between. This CDR3 has 14 amino acids. This CDR3 reads CASRRDERTDTQYF. The CDR3 DNA follows: TGTGCCAGCAGGAGGGACGAGAGAACAGATACGCAGTATTTT.

This clonotype appeared many times. The chain links TRBV11-1 to TRBJ2-3; tentatively, D is TRBD1 (6 bases). From germline, CDR1 is SGHAT and CDR2 FQDESV (reference sequence). The V end lost 4 bases, the J end lost 1 base, and 15 bases lay between the germline ends. The CDR3 runs 16 residues. This chain's CDR3 is CASSSPPQGRTDTQYF. CDR3 nucleotide sequence: TGTGCCAGCAGCTCACCTCCACAGGGACGCACAGATACGCAGTATTTT.

In this sample, this clonotype turned up many times. CDR3 amino acids: CASSQKPRESSYNEQFF. For the CDR3, the DNA is TGCGCCAGCAGCCAAAAACCGAGGGAGAGCTCCTACAATGAGCAGTTCTTC. The rearrangement joins TRBV4-1 to TRBJ2-1; weak D call: TRBD2 (5 bases). CDR3 length: 17 residues. Trimming pared 2 bases from V and 0 bases from J, leaving 14 bases between. Germline values: CDR1 MGHRA, CDR2 YSYEKL.

This clonotype has at least ten counts. The chain employs TRBV21-1 and TRBJ2-1. TRBV21-1 is a recognized pseudogene. The CDR3 is made up of 8 amino acids. The DNA for the CDR3 is TGTGCCAGCAGCAGTCAGTTCTTC. Encoded protein: CASSSQFF.

The CDR3 nucleotides read TGTGCCAGCAGTACTGCCCTGAACACTGAAGCTTTCTTT. Its translation: CASSTALNTEAFF. This rearrangement joins TRBV2 to TRBJ1-1; no clear D. This CDR3 spans 13 amino acids. The V end lost 5 bases, the J end lost 0 bases, and 7 bases lay between the germline ends. CDR1 SNHLY and CDR2 FYNNEI come from the germline V gene.